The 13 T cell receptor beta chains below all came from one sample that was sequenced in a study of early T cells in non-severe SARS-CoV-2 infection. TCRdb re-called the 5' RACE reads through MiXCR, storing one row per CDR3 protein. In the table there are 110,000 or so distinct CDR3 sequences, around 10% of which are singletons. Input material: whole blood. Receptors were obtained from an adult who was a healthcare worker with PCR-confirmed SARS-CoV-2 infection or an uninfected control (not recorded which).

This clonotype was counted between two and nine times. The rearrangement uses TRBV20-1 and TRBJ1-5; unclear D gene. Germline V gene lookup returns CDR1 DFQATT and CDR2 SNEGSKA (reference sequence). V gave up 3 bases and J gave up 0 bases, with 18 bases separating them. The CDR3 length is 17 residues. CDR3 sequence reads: CSASIGKGGYSNQPQHF. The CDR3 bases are TGCAGTGCTAGCATTGGAAAGGGCGGGTATAGCAATCAGCCCCAGCATTTT.

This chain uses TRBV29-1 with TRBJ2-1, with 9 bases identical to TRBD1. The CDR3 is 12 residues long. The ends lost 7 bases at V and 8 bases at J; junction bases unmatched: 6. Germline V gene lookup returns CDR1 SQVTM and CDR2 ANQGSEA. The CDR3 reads CSGVTGGYEQFF. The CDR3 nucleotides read TGCAGCGGAGTTACAGGGGGCTATGAGCAGTTCTTC.

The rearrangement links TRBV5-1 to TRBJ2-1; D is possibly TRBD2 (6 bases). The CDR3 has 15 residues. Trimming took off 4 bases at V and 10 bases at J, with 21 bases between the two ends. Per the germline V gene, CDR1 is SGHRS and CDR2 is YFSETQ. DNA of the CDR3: TGCGCCAGCAGCGAAGGAGCGGAACGGAGGGGCGAGCAGTTCTTC. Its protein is CASSEGAERRGEQFF.

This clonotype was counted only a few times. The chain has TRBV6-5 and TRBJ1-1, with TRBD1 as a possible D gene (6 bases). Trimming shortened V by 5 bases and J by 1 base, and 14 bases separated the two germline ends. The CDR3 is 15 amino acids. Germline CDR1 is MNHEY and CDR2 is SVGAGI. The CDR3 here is CASSVPGHQNTEAFF. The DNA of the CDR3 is TGTGCCAGCAGTGTACCGGGACACCAGAACACTGAAGCTTTCTTT.

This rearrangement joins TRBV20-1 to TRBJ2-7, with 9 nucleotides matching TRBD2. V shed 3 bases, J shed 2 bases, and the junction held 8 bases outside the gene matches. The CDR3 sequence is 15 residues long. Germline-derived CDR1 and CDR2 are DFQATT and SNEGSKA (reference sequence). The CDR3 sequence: CSASRPSGAAYEQYF. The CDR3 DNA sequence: TGCAGTGCTAGTCGTCCTAGCGGGGCCGCCTACGAGCAGTACTTC.

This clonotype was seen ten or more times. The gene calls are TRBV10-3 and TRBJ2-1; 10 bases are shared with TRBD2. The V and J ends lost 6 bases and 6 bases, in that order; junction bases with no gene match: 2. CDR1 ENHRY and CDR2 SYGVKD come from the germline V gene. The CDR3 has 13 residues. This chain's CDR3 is CAISTSGINEQFF. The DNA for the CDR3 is TGTGCCATCAGCACTAGCGGGATCAATGAGCAGTTCTTC.

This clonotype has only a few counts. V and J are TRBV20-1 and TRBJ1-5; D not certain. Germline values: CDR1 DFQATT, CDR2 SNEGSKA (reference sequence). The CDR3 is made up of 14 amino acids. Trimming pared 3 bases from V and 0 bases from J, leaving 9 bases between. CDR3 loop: CSASRGNSNQPQHF. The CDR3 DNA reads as TGCAGTGCTAGTCGAGGGAATAGCAATCAGCCCCAGCATTTT.

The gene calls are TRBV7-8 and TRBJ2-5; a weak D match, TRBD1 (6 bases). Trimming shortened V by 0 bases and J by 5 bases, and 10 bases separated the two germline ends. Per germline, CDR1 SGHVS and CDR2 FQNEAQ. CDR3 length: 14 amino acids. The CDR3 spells CASSLASRGETQYF. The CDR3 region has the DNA TGTGCCAGCAGCTTAGCATCTAGGGGGGAGACCCAGTACTTC. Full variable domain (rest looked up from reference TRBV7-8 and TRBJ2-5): GAGVSQSPRYKVAKRGQDVALRCDPISGHVSLFWYQQALGQGPEFLTYFQNEAQLDKSGLPSDRFFAERPEGSVSTLKIQRTQQEDSAVYLCASSLASRGETQYFGPGTRLLVL.

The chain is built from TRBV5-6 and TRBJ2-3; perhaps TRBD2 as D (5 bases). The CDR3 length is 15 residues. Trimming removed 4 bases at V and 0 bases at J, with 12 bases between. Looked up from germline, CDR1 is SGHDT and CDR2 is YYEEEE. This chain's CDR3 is CASSEAGQSTDTQYF. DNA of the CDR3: TGTGCCAGCAGCGAGGCGGGCCAAAGCACAGATACGCAGTATTTT.

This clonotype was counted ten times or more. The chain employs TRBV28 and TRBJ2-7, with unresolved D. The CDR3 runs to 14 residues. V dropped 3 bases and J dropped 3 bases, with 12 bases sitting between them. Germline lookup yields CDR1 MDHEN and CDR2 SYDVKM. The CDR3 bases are TGTGCCAGCAGTTTGGTACACAGCTTCTACGAGCAGTACTTC. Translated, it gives CASSLVHSFYEQYF.

The CDR3 protein is CASRDIRTYEQYF. The DNA for the CDR3 is TGTGCCAGCCGGGACATCCGGACCTACGAGCAGTACTTC. The chain is built from TRBV6-1 and TRBJ2-7; maybe TRBD1 (6 bases). Germline-derived CDR1 and CDR2 are MNHNS and SASEGT. The length of the CDR3 is 13 residues. V lost 8 bases and J 2 bases, leaving 13 bases between the germline ends.

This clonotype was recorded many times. The DNA for the CDR3 is TGTGCCAGCAGCTCAGGGGACAGTTTCTATGGCTACACCTTC. Encoded protein: CASSSGDSFYGYTF. The genes are TRBV7-9 and TRBJ1-2; 7 nucleotides match TRBD1. The germline CDR1 and CDR2 sequences are SEHNR and FQNEAQ (reference sequence). After removal of 4 bases from V and 4 bases from J, the junction contained 6 bases not matched to a gene. The CDR3 is 14 residues long.

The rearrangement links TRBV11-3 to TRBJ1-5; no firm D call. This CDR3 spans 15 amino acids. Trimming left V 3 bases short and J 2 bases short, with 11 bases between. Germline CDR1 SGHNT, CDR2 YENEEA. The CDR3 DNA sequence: TGTGCCAGCAGCTTCTTTCAGGCCCGCAATCAGCCCCAGCATTTT. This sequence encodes CASSFFQARNQPQHF.